Below, 27 T cell receptor beta chains from the same sample are listed, as sequenced in a study of control samples from healthy donors and cancer patients. This table comes from immunoSEQ multiplex PCR, and its TCRdb copy is limited to in-frame clones, with some not included. Of 50,000 to 75,000 clones listed, roughly 85% are singletons. The source material was blood. These receptors all come from a man in his forties in good health.

In its sample, this clone was seen once. This chain joins TRBV7-9 and TRBJ2-5, with 7 positions matching TRBD1. Germline V gene sequence: CDR1 SEHNR, CDR2 FQNEAQ (reference sequence). V shed 5 bases and J 3 bases; nucleotides not matched to a gene: 9. The CDR3 contains 15 residues. This CDR3 reads CASSKDRAREETQYF. CDR3 DNA: TGTGCCAGCAGCAAAGACAGGGCCAGGGAAGAGACCCAGTACTTC.

This chain joins TRBV9 and TRBJ2-7; D remains unclear. Trimming shortened V by 0 bases and J by 7 bases, and 11 bases separated the two germline ends. This CDR3 is built from 13 residues. Germline V gives CDR1 SGDLS, CDR2 YYNGEE. CDR3 in DNA: TGTGCCAGCAGCGTAGCTGGGCAGGTAGAGCAGTACTTC. Its protein is CASSVAGQVEQYF.

This chain uses TRBV7-8 with TRBJ1-1; 7 bases fit TRBD1. The germline gives CDR1 SGHVS, CDR2 FQNEAQ. V shed 4 bases, J shed 0 bases, and the junction held 2 bases outside the gene matches. The CDR3 loop spans 14 amino acids. CDR3 amino acids: CASSSQGMNTEAFF. Written as DNA, the CDR3 is TGTGCCAGCAGCTCACAGGGGATGAACACTGAAGCTTTCTTT. Variable domain in full (rest from reference TRBV7-8 and TRBJ1-1): GAGVSQSPRYKVAKRGQDVALRCDPISGHVSLFWYQQALGQGPEFLTYFQNEAQLDKSGLPSDRFFAERPEGSVSTLKIQRTQQEDSAVYLCASSSQGMNTEAFFGQGTRLTVV.

This clone was found a few times. CDR3 residues: CASSPSDGEFGTEAFF. CDR3 sequence (DNA): TGTGCCAGCTCACCCAGCGATGGGGAGTTCGGCACTGAAGCTTTCTTT. The chain employs TRBV18 and TRBJ1-1; D uncertain. Trimming shortened V by 3 bases and J by 4 bases, and 18 bases separated the two germline ends. Germline V gene data show CDR1 as KGHSH and CDR2 as LQKENI. CDR3 size: 16 residues. Based on the CDR3 plus reference TRBV18 and TRBJ1-1, the full variable domain is NAGVMQNPRHLVRRRGQEARLRCSPMKGHSHVYWYRQLPEEGLKFMVYLQKENIIDESGMPKERFSAEFPKEGPSILRIQQVVRGDSAAYFCASSPSDGEFGTEAFFGQGTRLTVV.

This chain links TRBV29-1 with TRBJ1-2; TRBD1 matches 9 bases. Trimming at V came to 6 bases and at J to 3 bases, leaving 5 bases not matched to a gene. Per the germline V gene, CDR1 is SQVTM and CDR2 is ANQGSEA. The CDR3 covers 13 residues. The CDR3 here is CSVYRGQYYGYTF. The CDR3 nucleotides read TGCAGCGTCTACAGGGGGCAGTACTATGGCTACACCTTC.

The chain is built from TRBV11-2 and TRBJ1-3; D is ambiguous. V was pared by 0 bases and J by 3 bases, with 6 bases between. Germline CDR1 and CDR2: SGHAT and FQNNGV. CDR3 length: 14 residues. The CDR3 DNA reads as TGTGCCAGCAGCTTAGACCTAGGTGGAAACACCATATATTTT. The encoded protein is CASSLDLGGNTIYF.

The rearrangement uses TRBV2 and TRBJ1-5; no reliable D call. Trimming pared 4 bases from V and 9 bases from J, leaving 16 bases between. This CDR3 is built from 14 residues. Germline lookup yields CDR1 SNHLY and CDR2 FYNNEI. For the CDR3, the DNA is TGTGCCAGCAGTGTGATCGCCACCCTAGGGCCCCAGCATTTT. This codes for CASSVIATLGPQHF.

The chain combines TRBV9 with TRBJ2-2; the match to TRBD1 covers 7 bases. CDR3 length: 16 amino acids. V lost 3 bases and J lost 5; bases outside the gene matches: 10. Germline V gene lookup returns CDR1 SGDLS and CDR2 YYNGEE. Here the CDR3 DNA reads TGTGCCAGCAGCGAACGACAGGGCTCGGGGACCGGGGAGCTGTTTTTT. It codes for CASSERQGSGTGELFF.

The chain combines TRBV11-2 with TRBJ2-7; D not certain. The CDR3 sequence is 15 residues long. Trimming cost V 6 bases and J 0 bases, with 15 bases left between them. Germline V gene sequence: CDR1 SGHAT, CDR2 FQNNGV. The chain's CDR3 is CASSDTLSSSYEQYF. The CDR3 DNA is TGTGCCAGCAGTGACACCTTGTCGAGCTCCTACGAGCAGTACTTC. Based on the CDR3 plus reference TRBV11-2 and TRBJ2-7, the full variable domain is EAGVAQSPRYKIIEKRQSVAFWCNPISGHATLYWYQQILGQGPKLLIQFQNNGVVDDSQLPKDRFSAERLKGVDSTLKIQPAKLEDSAVYLCASSDTLSSSYEQYFGPGTRLTVT.

This clone was counted only a few times. The J gene is TRBJ2-3, the V gene TRBV7-9; no clear D gene. CDR3 length: 15 residues. Germline CDR1 is SEHNR and CDR2 is FQNEAQ (reference sequence). With 4 bases removed from V and 1 base from J, the gap between germline ends came to 12 bases. The CDR3 DNA follows: TGTGCCAGCAGCTCAAGTGGGATGGGCACAGATACGCAGTATTTT. This gives the protein CASSSSGMGTDTQYF.

V and J are TRBV6-2 or TRBV6-3 and TRBJ1-3, with 8 bases lining up with TRBD1. The CDR3 sequence is 21 residues long. The V segment lost 0 bases and the J segment 0 bases; nucleotides outside the gene matches: 16. From germline, CDR1 is MNHEY and CDR2 SVGEGT. CDR3: CASSYSTGQGFFRDSGNTIYF. Written as DNA, the CDR3 is TGTGCCAGCAGTTACTCGACTGGACAGGGATTCTTCCGAGACTCTGGAAACACCATATATTTT.

This rearrangement joins TRBV15 to TRBJ1-2; no clear D. Germline V gives CDR1 LNHNV, CDR2 YYDKDF (reference sequence). V was pared by 0 bases and J by 4 bases, with 15 bases between. There are 16 residues in the CDR3. The CDR3 bases are TGTGCCACCAGCAGAGATCCCGGGGTCGGCGGCTATGGCTACACCTTC. Translating gives CATSRDPGVGGYGYTF. Based on the CDR3 plus reference TRBV15 and TRBJ1-2, the full variable domain is DAMVIQNPRYQVTQFGKPVTLSCSQTLNHNVMYWYQQKSSQAPKLLFHYYDKDFNNEADTPDNFQSRRPNTSFCFLDIRSPGLGDTAMYLCATSRDPGVGGYGYTFGSGTRLTVV.

V gene TRBV11-2 combines with J gene TRBJ2-3, with 8 positions matching TRBD1. CDR1 and CDR2 (germline): SGHAT, FQNNGV. The trim removed 5 bases at V and 8 bases at J, leaving 9 bases unmatched. The CDR3 totals 14 residues. The chain's CDR3 is CASSPQGAKGTQYF. CDR3 coding DNA: TGTGCCAGCAGCCCTCAGGGGGCGAAGGGTACGCAGTATTTT.

The chain employs TRBV11-2 and TRBJ2-2; 8 nucleotides match TRBD1. Germline CDR1 SGHAT, CDR2 FQNNGV. CDR3 length equals 17 residues. V dropped 3 bases and J dropped 6; count of bases not matched to a gene: 12. CDR3 amino acids: CASSFVLKTGESGELFF. DNA for the CDR3: TGTGCCAGCAGCTTCGTGTTAAAGACAGGGGAGTCCGGGGAGCTGTTTTTT. The variable domain in full, completed from reference TRBV11-2 and TRBJ2-2, reads EAGVAQSPRYKIIEKRQSVAFWCNPISGHATLYWYQQILGQGPKLLIQFQNNGVVDDSQLPKDRFSAERLKGVDSTLKIQPAKLEDSAVYLCASSFVLKTGESGELFFGEGSRLTVL.

With regard to this clone: The same CDR3 also results from other DNA sequences found in this sample. This chain joins TRBV6-6 and TRBJ1-5; D call uncertain. The germline V gene encodes CDR1 MNHNY and CDR2 SVGAGI (reference sequence). The CDR3 extends over 14 amino acids. The V end lost 2 bases, the J end lost 2 bases, and 7 bases lay between the germline ends. The CDR3 sequence: CASSYGQGNQPQHF. The CDR3 DNA is TGTGCCAGCAGTTACGGGCAGGGCAATCAGCCCCAGCATTTT.

This clone was found once. The chain employs TRBV19 and TRBJ1-2; 7 nucleotides match TRBD1. Trimming at V came to 3 bases and at J to 2 bases, leaving 6 bases not matched to a gene. Germline values: CDR1 LNHDA, CDR2 SQIVND (reference sequence). The CDR3 runs 15 residues. CDR3 DNA sequence: TGTGCCAGTAGTATCAGCCGACAGGGCAACTATGGCTACACCTTC. This encodes CASSISRQGNYGYTF.

This clone is deemed medium-sized. This sequence joins TRBV6-5 and TRBJ2-6; D is perhaps TRBD1 (6 bases). V lost 7 bases to trimming and J lost 1 base, with 11 bases between them. CDR1 and CDR2 from the germline V gene are MNHEY and SVGAGI. The CDR3 spans 15 residues. CDR3 nucleotides: TGTGCCAGCACCGACAGGCCTTCTGGGGCCAACGTCCTGACTTTC. Encoded protein: CASTDRPSGANVLTF.

The count of this clone is one. The chain recombines TRBV28 with TRBJ1-1, with 8 bases identical to TRBD1. Unmatched junction bases numbered 6, after V lost 5 bases and J lost 1 base. Germline CDR1 reads MDHEN; CDR2 reads SYDVKM. The CDR3 spans 15 residues. The CDR3 nucleotides read TGTGCCAGCAGTCGTCCCGGACAGGGGAACACTGAAGCTTTCTTT. The encoded protein is CASSRPGQGNTEAFF.

The chain uses TRBV20-1 and TRBJ2-5, with a possible D match to TRBD2 (7 bases). CDR3 length: 16 residues. Germline V lookup: CDR1 DFQATT, CDR2 SNEGSKA (reference sequence). V was cut by 3 bases and J by 5 bases, with 22 bases left in between. The CDR3 loop is CSASFFSGGGQETQYF. CDR3 in DNA: TGCAGTGCTAGTTTTTTCTCGGGGGGCGGCCAGGAGACCCAGTACTTC.

The gene calls are TRBV7-6 and TRBJ2-5, with D uncertain. This CDR3 is built from 15 residues. Looked up from germline, CDR1 is SGHVS and CDR2 is FNYEAQ. The V end lost 1 base, the J end lost 3 bases, and 12 bases lay between the germline ends. CDR3 in DNA: TGTGCCAGCAGCTTAGGAGTCGACCTGAAAGAGACCCAGTACTTC. It translates to CASSLGVDLKETQYF.

This chain links TRBV12-2 with TRBJ2-7. TRBV12-2 is shown as a pseudogene. The length of the CDR3 is 13 residues. CDR3 coding DNA: TGTGCAAGTCGCTTAGCGGGGGGCGGCGAGCAGTACTTC. Translated, it gives CASRLAGGGEQYF.

The genes are TRBV2 and TRBJ2-5; D is ambiguous. The CDR3 runs to 15 residues. V lost 0 bases and J 2 bases, leaving 10 bases between the germline ends. Germline V gives CDR1 SNHLY, CDR2 FYNNEI. CDR3 loop: CASSEAWSNQETQYF. The CDR3 region has the DNA TGTGCCAGCAGTGAAGCGTGGTCTAATCAAGAGACCCAGTACTTC.

The chain employs TRBV2 and TRBJ2-4, with D tentatively TRBD1 (5 bases). The CDR3 has 15 amino acids. V was pared by 8 bases and J by 2 bases, with 16 bases between. Looked up from germline, CDR1 is SNHLY and CDR2 is FYNNEI. CDR3 coding DNA: TGTGCCAGCCAGGGCAGGAGCGATCCCAAAAACATTCAGTACTTC. Its protein product is CASQGRSDPKNIQYF.

This clone occurred a few times. The genes are TRBV28 and TRBJ1-4; 11 nucleotides align to TRBD1. Trimming at V came to 3 bases and at J to 10 bases, leaving 10 bases not matched to a gene. Looked up from germline, CDR1 is MDHEN and CDR2 is SYDVKM. The CDR3 is 16 amino acids. For the CDR3, the DNA is TGTGCCAGCAGTTTCCAAACGGGACAGGGGGTGGTAAAACTGTTTTTT. Protein: CASSFQTGQGVVKLFF.

This clone was found a few times. The CDR3 spells CASSFWASATKDEQFF. CDR3 nucleotide sequence: TGTGCCAGCAGTTTCTGGGCTAGCGCAACAAAAGATGAGCAGTTCTTC. The gene calls are TRBV28 and TRBJ2-1, with D possibly TRBD2 on 6 matching bases. Germline values: CDR1 MDHEN, CDR2 SYDVKM. V shed 3 bases and J shed 8 bases, with 20 bases lying between them. The CDR3 has 16 residues. Combining the CDR3 with reference TRBV28 and TRBJ2-1 gives the whole variable domain DVKVTQSSRYLVKRTGEKVFLECVQDMDHENMFWYRQDPGLGLRLIYFSYDVKMKEKGDIPEGYSVSREKKERFSLILESASTNQTSMYLCASSFWASATKDEQFFGPGTRLTVL.

The V and J genes are TRBV6-6 and TRBJ1-6; no reliable D call. The CDR3 sequence is 11 residues long. Germline CDR1 and CDR2: MNHNY and SVGAGI (reference sequence). The germline V and J ends were trimmed by 7 bases and 11 bases, with 9 bases remaining between them. CDR3: CASTAGTPLHF. In DNA form, the CDR3 reads TGTGCCAGCACGGCTGGGACACCCCTCCACTTT.

The chain joins TRBV5-1 to TRBJ2-3; D might be TRBD2 (6 bases). CDR1 and CDR2 (germline): SGHRS, YFSETQ. This CDR3 is built from 16 residues. Trimming shortened V by 0 bases and J by 3 bases, and 14 bases separated the two germline ends. The CDR3 loop is CASSLARGRGTDTQYF. The CDR3 coding sequence is TGCGCCAGCAGCTTGGCCCGGGGGAGAGGGACAGATACGCAGTATTTT.